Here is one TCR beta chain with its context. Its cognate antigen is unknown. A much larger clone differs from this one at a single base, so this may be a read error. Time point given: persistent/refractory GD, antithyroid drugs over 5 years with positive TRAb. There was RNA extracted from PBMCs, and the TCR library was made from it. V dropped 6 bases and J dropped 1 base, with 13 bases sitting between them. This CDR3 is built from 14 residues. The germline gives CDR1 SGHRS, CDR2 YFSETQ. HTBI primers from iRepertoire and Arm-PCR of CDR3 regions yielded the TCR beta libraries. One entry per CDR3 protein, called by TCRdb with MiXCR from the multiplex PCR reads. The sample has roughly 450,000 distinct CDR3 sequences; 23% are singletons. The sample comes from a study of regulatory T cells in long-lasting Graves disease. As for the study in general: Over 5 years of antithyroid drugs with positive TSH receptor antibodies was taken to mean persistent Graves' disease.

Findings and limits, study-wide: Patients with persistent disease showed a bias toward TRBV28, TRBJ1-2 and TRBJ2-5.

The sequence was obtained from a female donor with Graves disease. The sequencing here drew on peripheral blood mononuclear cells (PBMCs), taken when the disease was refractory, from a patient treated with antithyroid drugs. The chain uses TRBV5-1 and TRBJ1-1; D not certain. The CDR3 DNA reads TGCGCCAGCAAGGAGGGTCGGCCGAACACTGAAGCTTTCTTT. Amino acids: CASKEGRPNTEAFF.